A selection of T cell receptor beta chains follows, all from one sample in a study of beta chain features in type 1 diabetes. The assay was immunoSEQ multiplex PCR, and TCRdb's table has in-frame clones only and misses some. Here the sample spans 600,000 or so clones, about an eighth being singletons. The sequenced sample was naive CD4+ T cells from blood. These receptors originate from a man younger than 45 with type 1 diabetes. CDR3s include the opening cysteine and the closing phenylalanine or tryptophan. The D gene is left open where the match is weak. Size is stated for part of the rows, as once, few or many counts, or as a class when the clone is expanded.

d_gene: .
abundance: few
v_gene: TRBV5-1
len: 14
j_gene: TRBJ2-1
CDR3aa: CASSLGDPVDEQFF
CDR3nt: TGCGCCAGCAGCTTGGGGGACCCGGTCGATGAGCAGTTCTTC

d_gene: .
abundance: .
v_gene: TRBV4-1
len: 15
j_gene: TRBJ1-6
CDR3aa: CASSQDTDGYSPLHF
CDR3nt: TGCGCCAGCAGCCAAGATACCGATGGATATTCACCCCTCCACTTT

d_gene: .
abundance: few
v_gene: TRBV9
len: 15
j_gene: TRBJ2-5
CDR3aa: CASSVGVQAQEAQYF
CDR3nt: TGTGCCAGCAGCGTAGGGGTACAGGCCCAAGAGGCCCAGTACTTC

d_gene: .
abundance: .
v_gene: TRBV14
len: 13
j_gene: TRBJ2-3
CDR3aa: CASSQNRKDTQYF
CDR3nt: TGTGCCAGCAGCCAAAATAGGAAGGATACGCAGTATTTT

d_gene: TRBD1
abundance: .
v_gene: TRBV18
len: 14
j_gene: TRBJ2-1
CDR3aa: CASSPGQGYNEQFF
CDR3nt: TGTGCCAGCTCACCGGGACAGGGTTACAATGAGCAGTTCTTC

d_gene: .
abundance: once
v_gene: TRBV7-2
len: 15
j_gene: TRBJ2-5
CDR3aa: CASNSGGRDQETQYF
CDR3nt: TGTGCCAGCAATTCGGGCGGGCGGGACCAAGAGACCCAGTACTTC

d_gene: .
abundance: .
v_gene: TRBV5-6
len: 11
j_gene: TRBJ2-1
CDR3aa: CASSLQNEQFF
CDR3nt: TGTGCCAGCAGCTTGCAGAATGAGCAGTTCTTC

d_gene: TRBD2
abundance: .
v_gene: TRBV7-2
len: 14
j_gene: TRBJ2-1
CDR3aa: CASSNSGGYNEQFF
CDR3nt: TGTGCCAGCAGCAATAGCGGGGGCTACAATGAGCAGTTCTTC

d_gene: .
abundance: .
v_gene: TRBV6-5
len: 15
j_gene: TRBJ2-7
CDR3aa: CASSYSPDRAWEQYF
CDR3nt: TGTGCCAGCAGTTACTCGCCAGACCGGGCATGGGAGCAGTACTTC

d_gene: .
abundance: few
v_gene: TRBV23-1
len: 15
j_gene: TRBJ2-1
CDR3aa: CATNPEGSSYNEQFF
CDR3nt: TGCGCCACCAATCCTGAGGGGAGCTCCTACAATGAGCAGTTCTTC

d_gene: .
abundance: few
v_gene: TRBV9
len: 15
j_gene: TRBJ2-5
CDR3aa: CASSAEVGRKETQYF
CDR3nt: TGTGCCAGCAGCGCCGAGGTGGGACGGAAAGAGACCCAGTACTTC

d_gene: .
abundance: few
v_gene: TRBV25-1
len: 14
j_gene: TRBJ1-2
CDR3aa: CASSEFGSSYGYTF
CDR3nt: TGTGCCAGCAGTGAATTCGGCAGTTCCTATGGCTACACCTTC